This record looks at one TCR beta chain sequence and its context. Its specificity is unknown. The CDR3 covers 16 residues. Germline V lookup: CDR1 MNHEY, CDR2 SVGAGI. This entry is derived from a study of cytomegalovirus exposure and HLA in healthy donors. As for the study in general: An earlier analysis identified approximately 120 million unique TCR beta sequences in approximately 170 million T cells.

Study-level findings and limits: A few of the chains that were CMV-associated were confirmed in vitro to be specific for CMV antigens.

Researchers ran the PCR with 60 Vbeta and 13 Jbeta primers. The method was immunoSEQ multiplex PCR; TCRdb's version includes in-frame clones alone and lacks a portion of them. The table lists 190,000 or so clones, roughly 80% of them singletons, with 1.5% to 2% in the top ten. This clonotype originated in a man in his forties or fifties in good health and CMV-seronegative. The gene calls are TRBV6-5 and TRBJ2-5; D is possibly TRBD1 (5 bases). TRBJ2-7 matches the DNA end more closely, so the J call is doubtful. Material for sequencing was PBMCs. The CDR3 DNA reads as TGTGCCAGCAGTTCCGCAGGCAGGGAACCCCACTACGAGCAGTACTTC. Translation: CASSSAGREPHYEQYF.